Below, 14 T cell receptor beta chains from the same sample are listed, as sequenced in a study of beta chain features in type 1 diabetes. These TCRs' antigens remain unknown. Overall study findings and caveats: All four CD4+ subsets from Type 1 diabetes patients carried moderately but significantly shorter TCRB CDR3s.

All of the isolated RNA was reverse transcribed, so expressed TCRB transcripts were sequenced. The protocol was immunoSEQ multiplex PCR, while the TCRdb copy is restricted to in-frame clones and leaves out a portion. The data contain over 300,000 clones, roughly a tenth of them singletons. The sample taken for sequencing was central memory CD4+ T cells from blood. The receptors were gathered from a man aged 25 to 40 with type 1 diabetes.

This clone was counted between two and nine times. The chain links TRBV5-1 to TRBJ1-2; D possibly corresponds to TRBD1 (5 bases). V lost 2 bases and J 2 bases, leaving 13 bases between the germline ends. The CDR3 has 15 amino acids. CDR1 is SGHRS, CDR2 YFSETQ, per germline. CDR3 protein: CASSFDNRNNYGYTF. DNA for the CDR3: TGCGCCAGCAGCTTTGATAACAGGAACAACTATGGCTACACCTTC.

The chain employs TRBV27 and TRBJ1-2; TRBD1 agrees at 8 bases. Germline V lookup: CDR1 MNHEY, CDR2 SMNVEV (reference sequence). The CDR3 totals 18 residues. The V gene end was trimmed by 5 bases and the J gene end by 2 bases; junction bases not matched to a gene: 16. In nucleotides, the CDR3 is TGTGCCAGCAGTCTTATAACGACCCCTGGACAGGGAAACTATGGCTACACCTTC. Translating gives CASSLITTPGQGNYGYTF.

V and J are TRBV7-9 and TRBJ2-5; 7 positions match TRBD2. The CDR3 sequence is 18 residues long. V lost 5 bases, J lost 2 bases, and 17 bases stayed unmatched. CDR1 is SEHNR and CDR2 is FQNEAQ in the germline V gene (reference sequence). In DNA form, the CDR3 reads TGTGCCAGCAGCCACGGGCGCGGGGCCTGGGGGGGACAAGAGACCCAGTACTTC. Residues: CASSHGRGAWGGQETQYF.

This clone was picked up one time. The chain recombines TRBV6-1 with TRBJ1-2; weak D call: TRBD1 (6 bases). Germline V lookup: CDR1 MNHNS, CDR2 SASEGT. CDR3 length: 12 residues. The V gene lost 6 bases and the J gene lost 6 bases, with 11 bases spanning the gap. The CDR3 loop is CASRYRVDGYTF. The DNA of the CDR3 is TGTGCCAGCAGATACAGGGTTGATGGCTACACCTTC.

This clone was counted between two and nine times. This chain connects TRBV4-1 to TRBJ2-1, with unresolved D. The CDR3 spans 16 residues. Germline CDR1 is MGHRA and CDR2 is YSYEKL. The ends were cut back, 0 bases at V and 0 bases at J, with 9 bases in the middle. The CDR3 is CASSQDTLSSYNEQFF. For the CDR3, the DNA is TGCGCCAGCAGCCAAGATACGTTAAGCTCCTACAATGAGCAGTTCTTC.

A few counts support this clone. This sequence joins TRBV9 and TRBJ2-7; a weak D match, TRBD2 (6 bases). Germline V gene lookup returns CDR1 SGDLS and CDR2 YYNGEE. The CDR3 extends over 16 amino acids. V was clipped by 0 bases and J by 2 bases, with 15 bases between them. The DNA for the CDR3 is TGTGCCAGCAGCGTAGATCCGGGGCGACTAGCCTACGAGCAGTACTTC. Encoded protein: CASSVDPGRLAYEQYF.

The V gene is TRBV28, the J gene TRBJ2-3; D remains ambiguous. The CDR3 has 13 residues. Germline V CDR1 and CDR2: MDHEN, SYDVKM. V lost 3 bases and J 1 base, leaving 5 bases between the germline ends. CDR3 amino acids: CASSFPGTDTQYF. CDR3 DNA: TGTGCCAGCAGTTTCCCAGGCACAGATACGCAGTATTTT.

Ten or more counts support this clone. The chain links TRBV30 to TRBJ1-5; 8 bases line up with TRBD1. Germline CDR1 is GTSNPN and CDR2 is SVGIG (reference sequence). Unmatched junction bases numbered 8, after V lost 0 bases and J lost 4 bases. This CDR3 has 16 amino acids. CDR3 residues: CAWSVLSTGANQPQHF. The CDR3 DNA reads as TGTGCCTGGAGTGTACTGTCGACAGGGGCTAATCAGCCCCAGCATTTT.

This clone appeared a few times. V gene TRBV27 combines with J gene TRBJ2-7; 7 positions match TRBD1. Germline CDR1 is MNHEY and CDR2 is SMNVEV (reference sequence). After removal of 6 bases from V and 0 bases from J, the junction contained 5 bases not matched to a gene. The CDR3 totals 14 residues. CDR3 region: CASRTGTASYEQYF. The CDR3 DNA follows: TGTGCCAGCAGGACCGGGACAGCCTCCTACGAGCAGTACTTC.

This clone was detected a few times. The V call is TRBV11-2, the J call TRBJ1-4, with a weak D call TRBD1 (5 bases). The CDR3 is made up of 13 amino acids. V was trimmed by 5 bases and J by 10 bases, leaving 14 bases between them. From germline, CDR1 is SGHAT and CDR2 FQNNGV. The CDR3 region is CASSSEGSGKLFF. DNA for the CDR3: TGTGCCAGCAGCAGCGAGGGGAGTGGAAAACTGTTTTTT.

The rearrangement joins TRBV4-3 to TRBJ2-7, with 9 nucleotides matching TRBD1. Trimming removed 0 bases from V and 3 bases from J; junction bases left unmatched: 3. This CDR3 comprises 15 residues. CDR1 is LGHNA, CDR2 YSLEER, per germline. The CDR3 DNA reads TGCGCCAGCAGCCAAGATCAGGGACAGGGCTACGAGCAGTACTTC. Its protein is CASSQDQGQGYEQYF.

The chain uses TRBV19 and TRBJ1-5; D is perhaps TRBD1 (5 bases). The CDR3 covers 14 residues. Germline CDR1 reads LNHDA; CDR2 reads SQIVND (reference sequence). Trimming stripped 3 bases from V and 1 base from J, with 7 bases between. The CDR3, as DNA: TGTGCCAGTAGTATGGGACCCAGCAATCAGCCCCAGCATTTT. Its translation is CASSMGPSNQPQHF.

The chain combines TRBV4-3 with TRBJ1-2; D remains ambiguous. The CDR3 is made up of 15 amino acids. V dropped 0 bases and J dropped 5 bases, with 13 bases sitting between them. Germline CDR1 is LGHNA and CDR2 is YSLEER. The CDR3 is CASSQESIGWYGYTF. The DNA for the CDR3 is TGCGCCAGCAGCCAAGAGAGTATAGGGTGGTATGGCTACACCTTC.

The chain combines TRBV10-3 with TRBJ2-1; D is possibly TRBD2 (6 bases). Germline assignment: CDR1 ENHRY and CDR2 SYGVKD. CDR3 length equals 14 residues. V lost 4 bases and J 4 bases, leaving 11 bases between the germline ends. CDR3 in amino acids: CAISGDLDYNEQFF. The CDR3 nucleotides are TGTGCCATCAGTGGGGACTTAGATTACAATGAGCAGTTCTTC.